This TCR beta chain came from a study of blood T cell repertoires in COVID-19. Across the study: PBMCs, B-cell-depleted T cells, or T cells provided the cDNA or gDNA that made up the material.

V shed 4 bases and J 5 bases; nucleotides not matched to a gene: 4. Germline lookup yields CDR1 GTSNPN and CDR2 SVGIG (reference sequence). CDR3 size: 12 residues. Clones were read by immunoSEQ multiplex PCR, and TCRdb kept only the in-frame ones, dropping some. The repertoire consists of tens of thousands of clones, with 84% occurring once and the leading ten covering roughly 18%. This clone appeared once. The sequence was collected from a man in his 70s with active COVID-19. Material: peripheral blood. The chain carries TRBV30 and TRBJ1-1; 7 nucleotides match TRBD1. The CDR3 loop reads CAWMTGMTEAFF. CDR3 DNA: TGTGCCTGGATGACAGGGATGACTGAAGCTTTCTTT.